A selection of T cell receptor beta chains follows, all from one sample in a study of blood T cell repertoires in COVID-19. Some clones are missing from TCRdb's copy, which holds only in-frame ones; the method was immunoSEQ multiplex PCR. The sample holds about 76,000 clones, 65% to 85% seen once. The sample taken for sequencing was peripheral blood. These receptors all stem from a woman aged 60-70 years with acute or convalescent COVID-19. Both conserved end residues are part of each CDR3. The D gene is left open where the match is weak. Rows give clone size only sometimes, using once, few, many, or a class for an expanded clone.

>NA|TRBD2|TRBV29-1|TRBJ2-3
CSVVSRTSDSTDTQYF
TGCAGCGTTGTATCCCGGACTAGCGACAGCACAGATACGCAGTATTTT
>NA|NA|TRBV4-3|TRBJ2-1
CASSQWGVNEQFF
TGCGCCAGCAGCCAATGGGGGGTCAATGAGCAGTTCTTC
>NA|TRBD1|TRBV19|TRBJ1-2
CASSKGQFLVGYTF
TGTGCCAGTAGTAAGGGACAGTTTTTGGTCGGCTACACCTTC
>NA|NA|TRBV5-1|TRBJ1-2
CASSLEETAYGYTF
TGCGCCAGCAGCTTGGAAGAGACAGCTTATGGCTACACCTTC
>few|NA|TRBV7-2|TRBJ2-7
CASSLGWDNEIYEQYF
TGTGCCAGCAGCCTCGGATGGGACAATGAAATTTACGAGCAGTACTTC
>NA|NA|TRBV21-1|TRBJ2-3
CASSKVLAGGRLKWDTQYF
TGTGCCAGCAGCAAAGTTCTAGCGGGGGGCCGATTGAAGTGGGATACGCAGTATTTT
>NA|TRBD1|TRBV5-1|TRBJ1-4
CASTPYGQGSEKLFF
TGCGCCAGCACTCCATACGGACAGGGTAGTGAAAAACTGTTTTTT
>NA|NA|TRBV7-8|TRBJ2-3
CASSLGIESDTQYF
TGTGCCAGCAGCTTAGGAATCGAGTCAGATACGCAGTATTTT
>once|TRBD1|TRBV11-3|TRBJ1-6
CASSGGGTGDSPLHF
TGTGCCAGCAGCGGAGGCGGAACAGGGGATTCACCCCTCCACTTT
>NA|TRBD1|TRBV5-1|TRBJ2-5
CASSSGQGILETQYF
TGCGCCAGCAGCTCAGGACAGGGGATTTTAGAGACCCAGTACTTC
>NA|TRBD1|TRBV30|TRBJ1-5
CAWRHESGTVSGEPQHF
TGTGCCTGGAGACATGAATCCGGGACAGTATCAGGGGAGCCCCAGCATTTT
>once|NA|TRBV18|TRBJ2-2
CASSPSGETGELFF
TGTGCCAGCTCACCAAGTGGGGAGACCGGGGAGCTGTTTTTT
>NA|TRBD1|TRBV4-3|TRBJ1-5
CASSRTAGTGSQPQHF
TGCGCCAGCAGCCGAACTGCCGGGACAGGGTCTCAGCCCCAGCATTTT
>few|TRBD1|TRBV18|TRBJ1-5
CASSTDRTGGSNQPQHF
TGTGCCAGCTCAACAGATAGGACAGGGGGTAGCAATCAGCCCCAGCATTTT
>NA|TRBD1|TRBV7-3|TRBJ1-4
CASSLKTGGGEKLFF
TGTGCCAGCAGCTTAAAGACAGGGGGTGGGGAAAAACTGTTTTTT
>once|NA|TRBV28|TRBJ2-7
CASSLPQGTYEQYF
TGTGCCAGCAGCCTCCCTCAGGGCACCTACGAGCAGTACTTC
>NA|TRBD2|TRBV29-1|TRBJ2-5
CSVEGVAGAETQYF
TGCAGCGTTGAAGGGGTAGCGGGGGCTGAGACCCAGTACTTC
>NA|NA|TRBV21-1|TRBJ1-4
CASSSGQGASLATNEKLFF
TGTGCCAGCAGCTCAGGACAGGGGGCGAGCCTTGCAACTAATGAAAAACTGTTTTTT
>NA|NA|TRBV30|TRBJ1-3
CAWRTGTPTGPFSGNTIYF
TGTGCCTGGAGGACTGGAACTCCGACAGGCCCATTCTCTGGAAACACCATATATTTT
>NA|TRBD1|TRBV24-1|TRBJ2-2
CATSDLLFFPGQGIGELFF
TGTGCCACCAGTGATTTACTTTTCTTCCCGGGACAGGGTATCGGGGAGCTGTTTTTT
>NA|NA|TRBV7-2|TRBJ1-1
CASSPYYQENTEAFF
TGTGCCAGCAGCCCATATTATCAGGAGAACACTGAAGCTTTCTTT
>few|NA|TRBV29-1|TRBJ2-7
CSVEKGELYEQYF
TGCAGCGTTGAAAAGGGGGAGTTGTACGAGCAGTACTTC